The sequence of this TCR beta chain was determined in a study of shared clonotypes between healthy human individuals. The data were produced by immunoSEQ multiplex PCR, yet TCRdb's version contains in-frame clones alone and is incomplete. The sample contains fewer than 1.8 million clones, 98% to 99% of which appear only once. The sequence came from a man between 25 and 39 years old in good health. Input material: naive CD4+ T cells sorted from blood. This sample's subset: CD45RA+ positively selected.

CDR3 coding DNA: TGTGCCAGCAGGGGATTGGTGAAGGAGACTGAAAAACTGTTTTTT. Its translation: CASRGLVKETEKLFF. The gene calls are TRBV11-2 and TRBJ1-4; D is unclear. The CDR3 is 15 residues long. Germline lookup yields CDR1 SGHAT and CDR2 FQNNGV. V lost 6 bases, J lost 7 bases, and 18 bases lay in between.